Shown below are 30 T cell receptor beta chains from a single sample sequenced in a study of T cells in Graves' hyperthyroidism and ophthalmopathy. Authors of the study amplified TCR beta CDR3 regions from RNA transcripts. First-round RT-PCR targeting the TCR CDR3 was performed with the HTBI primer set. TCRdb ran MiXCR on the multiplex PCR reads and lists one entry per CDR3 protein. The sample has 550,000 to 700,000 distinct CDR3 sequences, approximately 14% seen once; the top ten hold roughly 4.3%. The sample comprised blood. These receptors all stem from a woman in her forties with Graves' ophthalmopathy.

CDR3 nucleotides: TGCAGTGCTTCGACAAGCACAGATACGCAGTATTTT. As protein: CSASTSTDTQYF. This sequence joins TRBV20-1 and TRBJ2-3; the D is unclear. CDR3 length equals 12 residues. In germline, CDR1 is DFQATT, CDR2 SNEGSKA (reference sequence). V was pared by 5 bases and J by 0 bases, with 6 bases between.

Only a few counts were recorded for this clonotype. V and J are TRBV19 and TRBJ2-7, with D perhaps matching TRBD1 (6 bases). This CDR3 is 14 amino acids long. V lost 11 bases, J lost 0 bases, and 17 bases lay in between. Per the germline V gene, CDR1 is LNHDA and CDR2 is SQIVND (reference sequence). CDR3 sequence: CAASRDTNSYEQYF. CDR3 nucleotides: TGTGCCGCATCCCGGGACACCAACTCCTACGAGCAGTACTTC.

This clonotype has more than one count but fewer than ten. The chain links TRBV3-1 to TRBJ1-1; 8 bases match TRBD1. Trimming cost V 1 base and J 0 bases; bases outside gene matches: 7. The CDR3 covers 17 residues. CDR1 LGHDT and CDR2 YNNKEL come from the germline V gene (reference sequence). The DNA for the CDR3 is TGTGCCAGCAGCCAAGGGGGGACAGGCTACATGAACACTGAAGCTTTCTTT. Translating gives CASSQGGTGYMNTEAFF.

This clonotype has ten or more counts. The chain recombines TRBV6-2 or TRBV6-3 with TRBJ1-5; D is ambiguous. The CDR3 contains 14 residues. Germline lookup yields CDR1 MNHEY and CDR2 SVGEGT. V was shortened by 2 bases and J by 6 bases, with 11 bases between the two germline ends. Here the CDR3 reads CASSYTAFGQPQHF. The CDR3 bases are TGTGCCAGCAGTTACACAGCCTTTGGTCAGCCCCAGCATTTT.

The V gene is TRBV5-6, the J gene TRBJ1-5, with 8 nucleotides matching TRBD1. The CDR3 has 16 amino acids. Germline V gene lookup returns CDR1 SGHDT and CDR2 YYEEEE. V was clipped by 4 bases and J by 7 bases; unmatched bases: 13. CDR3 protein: CASSAGPGTGLQPQHF. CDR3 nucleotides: TGTGCCAGCAGCGCGGGCCCCGGGACAGGACTACAGCCCCAGCATTTT.

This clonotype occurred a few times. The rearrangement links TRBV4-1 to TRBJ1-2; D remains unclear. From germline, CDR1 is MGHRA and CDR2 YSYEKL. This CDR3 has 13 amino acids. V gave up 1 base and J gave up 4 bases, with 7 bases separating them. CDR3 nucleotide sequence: TGCGCCAGCAGCCAAGGGGCAGCCTATGGCTACACCTTC. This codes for CASSQGAAYGYTF.

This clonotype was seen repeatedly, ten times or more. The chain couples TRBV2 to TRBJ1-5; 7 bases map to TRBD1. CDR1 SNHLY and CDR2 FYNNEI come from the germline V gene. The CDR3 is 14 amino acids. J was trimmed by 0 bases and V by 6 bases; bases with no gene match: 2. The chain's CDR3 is CASRGTVSNQPQHF. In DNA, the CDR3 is TGTGCCAGCAGAGGGACAGTTAGCAATCAGCCCCAGCATTTT. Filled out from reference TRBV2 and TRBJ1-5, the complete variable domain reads EPEVTQTPSHQVTQMGQEVILRCVPISNHLYFYWYRQILGQKVEFLVSFYNNEISEKSEIFDDQFSVERPDGSNFTLKIRSTKLEDSAMYFCASRGTVSNQPQHFGDGTRLSIL.

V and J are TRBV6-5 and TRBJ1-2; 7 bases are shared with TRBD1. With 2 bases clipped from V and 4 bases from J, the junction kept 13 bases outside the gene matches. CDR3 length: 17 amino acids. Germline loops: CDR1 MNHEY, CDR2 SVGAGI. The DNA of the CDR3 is TGTGCCAGCAGTTACGCGACAAGGGACAGTAGGGGCTATGGCTACACCTTC. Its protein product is CASSYATRDSRGYGYTF.

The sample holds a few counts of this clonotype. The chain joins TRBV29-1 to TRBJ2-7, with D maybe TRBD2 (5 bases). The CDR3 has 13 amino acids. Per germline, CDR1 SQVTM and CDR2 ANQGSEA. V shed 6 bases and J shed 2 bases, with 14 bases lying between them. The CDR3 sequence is CSVLTTETYEQYF. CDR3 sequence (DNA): TGCAGCGTCCTGACTACAGAAACCTACGAGCAGTACTTC.

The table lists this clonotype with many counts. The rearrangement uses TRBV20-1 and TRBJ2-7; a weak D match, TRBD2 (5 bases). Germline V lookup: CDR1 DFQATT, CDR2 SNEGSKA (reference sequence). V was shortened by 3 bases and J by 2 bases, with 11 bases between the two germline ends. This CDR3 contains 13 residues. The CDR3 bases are TGCAGTGCTAGGAAGGACGGGGCCTACGAGCAGTACTTC. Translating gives CSARKDGAYEQYF.

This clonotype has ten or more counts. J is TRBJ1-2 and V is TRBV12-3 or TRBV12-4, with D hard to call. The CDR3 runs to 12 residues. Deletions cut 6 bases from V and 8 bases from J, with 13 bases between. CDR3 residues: CASRRNQGGYTF. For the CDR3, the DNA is TGTGCCAGCAGACGAAATCAAGGCGGCTACACCTTC.

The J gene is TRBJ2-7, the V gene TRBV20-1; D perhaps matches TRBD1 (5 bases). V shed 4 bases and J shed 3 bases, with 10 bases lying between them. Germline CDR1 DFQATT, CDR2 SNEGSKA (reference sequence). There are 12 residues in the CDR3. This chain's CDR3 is CSATLRGYEQYF. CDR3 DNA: TGCAGTGCTACGTTAAGGGGCTACGAGCAGTACTTC.

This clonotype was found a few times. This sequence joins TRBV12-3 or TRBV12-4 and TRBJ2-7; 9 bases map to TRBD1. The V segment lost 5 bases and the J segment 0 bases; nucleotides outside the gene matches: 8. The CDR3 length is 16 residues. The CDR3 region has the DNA TGTGCCAGCAGTCCGGGACAGGGATTGAGCTCCTACGAGCAGTACTTC. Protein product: CASSPGQGLSSYEQYF.

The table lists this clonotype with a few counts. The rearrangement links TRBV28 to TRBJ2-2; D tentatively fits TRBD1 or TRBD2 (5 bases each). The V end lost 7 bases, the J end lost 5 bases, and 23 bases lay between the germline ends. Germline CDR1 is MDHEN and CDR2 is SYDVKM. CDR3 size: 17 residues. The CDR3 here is CASNPPSGALGTGELFF. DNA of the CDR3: TGTGCCAGCAATCCCCCTTCCGGGGCCCTTGGGACCGGGGAGCTGTTTTTT.

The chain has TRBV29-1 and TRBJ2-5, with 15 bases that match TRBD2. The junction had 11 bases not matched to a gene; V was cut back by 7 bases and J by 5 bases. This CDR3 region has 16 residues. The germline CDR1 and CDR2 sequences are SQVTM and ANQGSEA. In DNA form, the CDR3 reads TGCAGCGCTGGGGGGACTAGCGGGAGGACAGGGGAGACCCAGTACTTC. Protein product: CSAGGTSGRTGETQYF.

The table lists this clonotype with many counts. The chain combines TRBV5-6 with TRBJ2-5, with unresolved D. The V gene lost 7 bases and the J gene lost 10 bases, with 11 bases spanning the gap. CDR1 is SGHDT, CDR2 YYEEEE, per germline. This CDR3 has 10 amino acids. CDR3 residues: CASGRKNQYF. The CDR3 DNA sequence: TGTGCCAGCGGCCGCAAGAACCAGTACTTC. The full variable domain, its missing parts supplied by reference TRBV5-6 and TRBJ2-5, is DAGVTQSPTHLIKTRGQQVTLRCSPKSGHDTVSWYQQALGQGPQFIFQYYEEEERQRGNFPDRFSGHQFPNYSSELNVNALLLGDSALYLCASGRKNQYFGPGTRLLVL.

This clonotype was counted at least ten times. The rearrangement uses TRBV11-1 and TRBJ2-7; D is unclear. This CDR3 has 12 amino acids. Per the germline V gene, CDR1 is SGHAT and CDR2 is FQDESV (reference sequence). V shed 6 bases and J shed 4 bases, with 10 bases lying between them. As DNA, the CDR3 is TGTGCCAGCAGTTCTAACAGTTACGAGCAGTACTTC. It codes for CASSSNSYEQYF.

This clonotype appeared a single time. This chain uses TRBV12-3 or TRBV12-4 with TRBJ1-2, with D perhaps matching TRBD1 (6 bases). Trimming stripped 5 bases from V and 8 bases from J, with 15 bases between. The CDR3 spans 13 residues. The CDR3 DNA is TGTGCCAGCAGTAGGGGCAGGGGAGAGGGCTACACCTTC. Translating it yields CASSRGRGEGYTF.

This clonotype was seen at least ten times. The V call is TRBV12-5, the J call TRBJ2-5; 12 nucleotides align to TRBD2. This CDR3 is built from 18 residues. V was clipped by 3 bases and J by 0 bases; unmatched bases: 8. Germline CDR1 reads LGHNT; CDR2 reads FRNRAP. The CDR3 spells CASGFSSGTSGYQETQYF. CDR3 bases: TGTGCTAGTGGTTTTTCTTCCGGGACTAGCGGGTACCAAGAGACCCAGTACTTC.

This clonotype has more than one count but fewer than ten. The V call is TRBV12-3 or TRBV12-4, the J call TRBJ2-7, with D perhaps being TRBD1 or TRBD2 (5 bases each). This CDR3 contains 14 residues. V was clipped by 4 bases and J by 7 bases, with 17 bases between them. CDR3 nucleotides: TGTGCCAGCAGTTGGGAACCCCCCGGGGCAGAGCAGTACTTC. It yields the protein CASSWEPPGAEQYF.

CDR3 amino acids: CASSFPDRGGKAEAFF. The CDR3 nucleotides read TGCGCCAGCAGCTTTCCGGACAGGGGAGGGAAGGCTGAAGCTTTCTTT. The rearrangement uses TRBV5-1 and TRBJ1-1; 9 bases align to TRBD1. The CDR3 runs to 16 residues. The V gene end was trimmed by 2 bases and the J gene end by 6 bases; junction bases not matched to a gene: 11. CDR1 SGHRS and CDR2 YFSETQ come from the germline V gene.

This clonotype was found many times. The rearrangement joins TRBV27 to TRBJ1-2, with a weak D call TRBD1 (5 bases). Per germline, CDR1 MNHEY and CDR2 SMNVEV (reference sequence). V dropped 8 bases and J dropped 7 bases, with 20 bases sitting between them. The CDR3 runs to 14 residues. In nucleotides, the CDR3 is TGTGCCAGCTGCGGAGGGGAGGAGCTGGGTGGCTACACCTTC. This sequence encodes CASCGGEELGGYTF.

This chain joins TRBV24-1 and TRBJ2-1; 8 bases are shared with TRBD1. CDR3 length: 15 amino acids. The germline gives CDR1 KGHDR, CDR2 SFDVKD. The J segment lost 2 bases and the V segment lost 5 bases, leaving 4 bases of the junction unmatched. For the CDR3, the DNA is TGTGCCACCAGTGTCGGACAGGGCGCCTACAATGAGCAGTTCTTC. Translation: CATSVGQGAYNEQFF.

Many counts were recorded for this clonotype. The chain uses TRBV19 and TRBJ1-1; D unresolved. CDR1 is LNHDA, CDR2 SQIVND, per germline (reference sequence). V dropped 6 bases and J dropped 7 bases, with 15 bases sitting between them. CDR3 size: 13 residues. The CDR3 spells CASSTSSGIEAFF. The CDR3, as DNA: TGTGCCAGTAGCACCTCATCGGGGATTGAAGCTTTCTTT.

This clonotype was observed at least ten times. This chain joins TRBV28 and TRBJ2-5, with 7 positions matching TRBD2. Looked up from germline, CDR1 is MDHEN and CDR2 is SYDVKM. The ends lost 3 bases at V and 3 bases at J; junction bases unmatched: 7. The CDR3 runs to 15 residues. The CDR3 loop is CASSFIWGGEETQYF. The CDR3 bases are TGTGCCAGCAGTTTTATTTGGGGGGGGGAAGAGACCCAGTACTTC.

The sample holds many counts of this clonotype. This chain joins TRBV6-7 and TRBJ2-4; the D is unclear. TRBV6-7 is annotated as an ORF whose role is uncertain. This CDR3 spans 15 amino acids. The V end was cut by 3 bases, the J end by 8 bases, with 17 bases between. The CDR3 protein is CASSYSADTLHIQYF. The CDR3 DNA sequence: TGTGCCAGCAGTTATTCTGCAGACACCCTGCACATTCAGTACTTC.

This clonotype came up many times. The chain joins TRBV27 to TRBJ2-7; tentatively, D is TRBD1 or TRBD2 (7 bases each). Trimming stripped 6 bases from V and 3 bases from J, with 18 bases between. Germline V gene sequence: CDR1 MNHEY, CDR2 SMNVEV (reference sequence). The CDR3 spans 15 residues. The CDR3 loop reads CASRTARGGGYEQYF. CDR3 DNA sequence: TGTGCCAGCAGGACGGCCAGGGGGGGAGGCTACGAGCAGTACTTC.

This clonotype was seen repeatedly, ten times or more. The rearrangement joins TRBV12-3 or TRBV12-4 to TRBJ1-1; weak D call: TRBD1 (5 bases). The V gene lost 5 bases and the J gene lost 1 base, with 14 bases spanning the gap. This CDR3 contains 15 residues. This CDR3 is CASSQFGGGNTEAFF. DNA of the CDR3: TGTGCCAGCAGTCAGTTTGGGGGGGGGAACACTGAAGCTTTCTTT.

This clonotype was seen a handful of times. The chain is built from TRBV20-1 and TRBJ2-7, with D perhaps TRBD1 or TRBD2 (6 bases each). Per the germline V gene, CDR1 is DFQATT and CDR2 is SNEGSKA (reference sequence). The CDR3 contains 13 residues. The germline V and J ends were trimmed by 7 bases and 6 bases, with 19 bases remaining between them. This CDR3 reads CSVTSGGPFEQYF. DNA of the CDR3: TGCAGTGTTACCTCCGGGGGCCCCTTCGAGCAGTACTTC.

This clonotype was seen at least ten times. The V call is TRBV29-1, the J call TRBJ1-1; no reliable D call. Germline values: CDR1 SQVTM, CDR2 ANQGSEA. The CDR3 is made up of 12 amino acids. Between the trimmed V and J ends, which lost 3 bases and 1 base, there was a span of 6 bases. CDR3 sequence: CSVDGGNTEAFF. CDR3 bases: TGCAGCGTTGATGGCGGGAACACTGAAGCTTTCTTT.